Following are 10 T cell receptor beta chains from one sample sequenced in a study of blood T cell repertoires in COVID-19. The table came from immunoSEQ multiplex PCR; TCRdb's copy has only in-frame clones and leaves some out. The data hold 100,000 to 130,000 clones, with 88% observed a single time. Sequenced material: peripheral blood. The receptor set was obtained from a human donor in a cohort sampled during active COVID-19.

This chain joins TRBV4-2 and TRBJ1-6; 7 nucleotides match TRBD1. The V gene end was trimmed by 2 bases and the J gene end by 7 bases; junction bases not matched to a gene: 8. Per germline, CDR1 LGHNA and CDR2 YNFKEQ. This CDR3 spans 16 amino acids. DNA of the CDR3: TGTGCCAGCAGCCAAAAAGAGGGGGCAGACAATTCACCCCTCCACTTT. Amino acids: CASSQKEGADNSPLHF.

The rearrangement uses TRBV6-5 and TRBJ1-3; no firm D call. This CDR3 region has 13 residues. The V and J ends lost 3 bases and 3 bases respectively, with 6 bases between them. CDR1 MNHEY and CDR2 SVGAGI come from the germline V gene. CDR3 region: CASSYRSGNTIYF. The DNA of the CDR3 is TGTGCCAGCAGTTATAGGAGTGGAAACACCATATATTTT.

The chain carries TRBV4-2 and TRBJ2-4, with D possibly being TRBD2 (6 bases). V was shortened by 0 bases and J by 8 bases, with 17 bases between the two germline ends. The germline V gene has CDR1 LGHNA and CDR2 YNFKEQ. The CDR3 sequence is 16 residues long. The CDR3 loop is CASSQDRAGGTDIQYF. DNA for the CDR3: TGTGCCAGCAGCCAAGATCGGGCCGGAGGGACGGACATTCAGTACTTC.

This sequence joins TRBV4-1 and TRBJ1-1; TRBD1 matches 8 bases. The CDR3 totals 16 residues. After removal of 7 bases from V and 4 bases from J, the junction contained 14 bases not matched to a gene. From germline, CDR1 is MGHRA and CDR2 YSYEKL. For the CDR3, the DNA is TGCGCCAGCAACCCCCTAGCCCCAGGGGGCGGCACTGAAGCTTTCTTT. Translating it yields CASNPLAPGGGTEAFF.

The gene calls are TRBV30 and TRBJ1-2; TRBD1 matches at 9 bases. J was trimmed by 0 bases and V by 1 base; bases with no gene match: 3. Germline assignment: CDR1 GTSNPN and CDR2 SVGIG (reference sequence). The CDR3 runs 15 residues. The CDR3 here is CAWSETGGPNYGYTF. The CDR3 DNA follows: TGTGCCTGGAGTGAGACAGGGGGACCTAACTATGGCTACACCTTC.

V usage is TRBV5-1 and J usage is TRBJ2-2; D is possibly TRBD2 (5 bases). The germline V and J ends were trimmed by 4 bases and 4 bases, with 8 bases remaining between them. The germline CDR1 and CDR2 sequences are SGHRS and YFSETQ. This CDR3 contains 13 residues. The DNA for the CDR3 is TGCGCCAGCAGCGAGGGTCCCACCGGGGAGCTGTTTTTT. Translated, it gives CASSEGPTGELFF.

This chain joins TRBV5-1 and TRBJ2-1; 11 bases fit TRBD1. The CDR3 spans 14 residues. Trimming took 3 bases from V and 6 from J; bases not matched to a gene: 2. Per the germline V gene, CDR1 is SGHRS and CDR2 is YFSETQ. CDR3 protein: CASSSDRGLNEQFF. The DNA of the CDR3 is TGCGCCAGCAGCTCGGACAGGGGGCTCAATGAGCAGTTCTTC.

V is TRBV28 and J is TRBJ2-2; the match to TRBD1 covers 8 bases. V shed 10 bases, J shed 1 base, and the junction held 11 bases outside the gene matches. The germline gives CDR1 MDHEN, CDR2 SYDVKM. This CDR3 region has 16 residues. The CDR3 here is CATSPPGQGNTGELFF. In nucleotides, the CDR3 is TGTGCCACCTCTCCCCCTGGACAGGGGAACACCGGGGAGCTGTTTTTT.

V usage is TRBV27 and J usage is TRBJ1-1, with 7 bases aligning to TRBD1. V dropped 6 bases and J dropped 4; count of bases not matched to a gene: 8. Germline loops: CDR1 MNHEY, CDR2 SMNVEV (reference sequence). The length of the CDR3 is 14 residues. CDR3 DNA sequence: TGTGCCAGCAGGCCGACAGGGTGGGTCACTGAAGCTTTCTTT. This encodes CASRPTGWVTEAFF.

The chain combines TRBV6-5 with TRBJ2-4; possible D gene TRBD1, 5 bases. Trimming removed 0 bases at V and 7 bases at J, with 13 bases between. The germline V gene encodes CDR1 MNHEY and CDR2 SVGAGI. This CDR3 has 15 amino acids. The CDR3 sequence is CASSYSIRGLNIQYF. The CDR3 DNA reads as TGTGCCAGCAGTTACTCGATTAGGGGATTGAACATTCAGTACTTC.